This T cell receptor (beta chain) comes out of a study of neurological immune-mediated disorders. Sequencing runs each generated in excess of 170 million TCR-beta sequences derived from 15-18 subjects. TCRdb called the 5' RACE reads again in MiXCR, with one record for every CDR3 protein. The sample includes more than 50,000 distinct CDR3 sequences, roughly 3.9% seen only once; the top ten take 1% to 1.5%. General study results and limits: There was no clinical or MRI feature that was associated with the multiple sclerosis repertoire cluster. None of the CDR3 amino acid sequences of expanded clones were shared across subjects, and this suggested private repertoires in all groups. The study phylogenetically grouped the repertoires of 18 of 34 multiple sclerosis patients into one related-CDR3 cluster, a possible signature.

V lost 0 bases and J lost 6, with 1 base in between. The CDR3 covers 11 residues. The germline V gene encodes CDR1 MNHEY and CDR2 SVGAGI. Notes on this clonotype: Its specificity is unknown.

The chain recombines TRBV6-5 with TRBJ2-3; no reliable D call. The sequence was obtained from a man aged 25 to 40 with multiple sclerosis. Sequencing was performed on PBMCs. CDR3 in amino acids: CASSYSDTQYF. CDR3 bases: TGTGCCAGCAGTTACTCCGATACGCAGTATTTT.